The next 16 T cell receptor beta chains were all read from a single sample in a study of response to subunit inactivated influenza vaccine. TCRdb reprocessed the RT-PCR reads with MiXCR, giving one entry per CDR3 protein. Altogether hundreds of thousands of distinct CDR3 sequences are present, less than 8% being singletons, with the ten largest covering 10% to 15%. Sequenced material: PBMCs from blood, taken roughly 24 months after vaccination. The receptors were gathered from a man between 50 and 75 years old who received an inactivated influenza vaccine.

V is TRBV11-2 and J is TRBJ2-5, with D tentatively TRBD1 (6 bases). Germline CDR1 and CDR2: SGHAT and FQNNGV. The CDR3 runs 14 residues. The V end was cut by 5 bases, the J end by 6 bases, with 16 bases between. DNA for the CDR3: TGTGCCAGCAGCGCGCCCGGGACATCTCAGACCCAGTACTTC. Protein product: CASSAPGTSQTQYF.

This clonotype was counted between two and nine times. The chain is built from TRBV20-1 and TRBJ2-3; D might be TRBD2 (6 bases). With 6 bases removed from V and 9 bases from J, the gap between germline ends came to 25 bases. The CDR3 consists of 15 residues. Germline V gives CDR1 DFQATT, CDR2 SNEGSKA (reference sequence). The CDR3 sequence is CSAENPGLPPGTQYF. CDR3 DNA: TGCAGTGCGGAGAACCCGGGACTTCCACCGGGCACGCAGTATTTT.

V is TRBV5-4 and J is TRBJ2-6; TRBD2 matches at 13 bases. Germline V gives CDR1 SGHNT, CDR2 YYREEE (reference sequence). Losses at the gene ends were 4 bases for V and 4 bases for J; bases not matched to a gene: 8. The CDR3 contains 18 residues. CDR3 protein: CASSEGTSGIGGANVLTF. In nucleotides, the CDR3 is TGTGCCAGCAGCGAGGGGACTAGCGGGATAGGAGGGGCCAACGTCCTGACTTTC.

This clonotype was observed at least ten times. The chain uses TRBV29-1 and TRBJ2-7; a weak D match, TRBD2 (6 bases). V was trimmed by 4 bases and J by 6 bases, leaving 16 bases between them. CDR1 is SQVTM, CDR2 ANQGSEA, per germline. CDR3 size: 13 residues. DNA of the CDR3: TGCAGCGTTGTGGGTGGAGGGATTACCGAGCAGTACTTC. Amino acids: CSVVGGGITEQYF.

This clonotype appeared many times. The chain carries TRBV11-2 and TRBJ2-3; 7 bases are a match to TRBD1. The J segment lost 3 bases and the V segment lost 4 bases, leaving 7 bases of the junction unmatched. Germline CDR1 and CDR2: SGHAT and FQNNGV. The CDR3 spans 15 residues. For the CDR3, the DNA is TGTGCCAGCAGCTCCAAACAGGGGACGACAGATACGCAGTATTTT. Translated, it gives CASSSKQGTTDTQYF.

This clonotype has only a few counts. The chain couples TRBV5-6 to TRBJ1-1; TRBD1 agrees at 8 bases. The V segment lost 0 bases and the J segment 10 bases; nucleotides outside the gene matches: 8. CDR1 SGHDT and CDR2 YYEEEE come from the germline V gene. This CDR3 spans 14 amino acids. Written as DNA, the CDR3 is TGTGCCAGCAGCTTGGTTCAGGGGGCCGCGGGAGCTTTCTTT. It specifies CASSLVQGAAGAFF.

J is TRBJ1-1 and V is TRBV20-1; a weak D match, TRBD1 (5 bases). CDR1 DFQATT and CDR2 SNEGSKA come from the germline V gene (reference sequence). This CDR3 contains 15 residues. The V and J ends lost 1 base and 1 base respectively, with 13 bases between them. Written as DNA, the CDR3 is TGCAGTGCTAGAGGGTGGGGCGGCCCGAACACTGAAGCTTTCTTT. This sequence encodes CSARGWGGPNTEAFF.

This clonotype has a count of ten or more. The CDR3 sequence: CASSLVGGAYGYTF. The CDR3 DNA reads TGTGCCAGCAGCTTAGTAGGAGGGGCCTATGGCTACACCTTC. V and J are TRBV7-2 and TRBJ1-2; D may be TRBD1 (5 bases). Trimming removed 1 base from V and 4 bases from J, with 10 bases in between. The germline gives CDR1 SGHTA, CDR2 FQGNSA. The CDR3 has 14 amino acids.

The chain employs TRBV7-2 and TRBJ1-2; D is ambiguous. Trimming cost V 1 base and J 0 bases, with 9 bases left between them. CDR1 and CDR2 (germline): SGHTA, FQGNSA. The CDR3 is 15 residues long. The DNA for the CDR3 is TGTGCCAGCAGCTTAGGGACCCTAACTAACTATGGCTACACCTTC. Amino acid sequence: CASSLGTLTNYGYTF.

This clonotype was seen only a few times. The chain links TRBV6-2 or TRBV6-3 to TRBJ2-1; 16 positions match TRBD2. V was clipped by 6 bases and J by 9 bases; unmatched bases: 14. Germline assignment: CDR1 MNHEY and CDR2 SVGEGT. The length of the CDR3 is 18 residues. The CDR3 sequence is CASRHTQGLAGGPPEQFF. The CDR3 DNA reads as TGTGCCAGCAGGCACACACAGGGACTAGCGGGAGGGCCGCCTGAGCAGTTCTTC.

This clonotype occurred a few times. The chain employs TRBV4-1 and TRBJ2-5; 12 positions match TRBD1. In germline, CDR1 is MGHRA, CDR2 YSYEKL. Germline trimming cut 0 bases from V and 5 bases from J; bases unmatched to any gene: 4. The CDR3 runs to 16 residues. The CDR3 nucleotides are TGCGCCAGCAGCCAAGATGGGACAGGGGGCTATGAGACCCAGTACTTC. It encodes CASSQDGTGGYETQYF.

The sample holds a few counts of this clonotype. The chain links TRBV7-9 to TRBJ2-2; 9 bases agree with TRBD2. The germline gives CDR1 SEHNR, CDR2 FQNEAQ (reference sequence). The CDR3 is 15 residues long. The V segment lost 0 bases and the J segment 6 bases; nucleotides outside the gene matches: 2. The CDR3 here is CASSLASGGSGELFF. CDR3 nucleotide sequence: TGTGCCAGCAGCTTAGCTAGCGGGGGCTCCGGGGAGCTGTTTTTT.

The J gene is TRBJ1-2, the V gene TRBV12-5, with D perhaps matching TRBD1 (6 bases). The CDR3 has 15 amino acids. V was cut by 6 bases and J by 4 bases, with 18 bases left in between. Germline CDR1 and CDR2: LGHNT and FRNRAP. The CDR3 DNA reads TGTGCTAGTGGAGGGGCAGGGGCCGGTGCCTATGGCTACACCTTC. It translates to CASGGAGAGAYGYTF.

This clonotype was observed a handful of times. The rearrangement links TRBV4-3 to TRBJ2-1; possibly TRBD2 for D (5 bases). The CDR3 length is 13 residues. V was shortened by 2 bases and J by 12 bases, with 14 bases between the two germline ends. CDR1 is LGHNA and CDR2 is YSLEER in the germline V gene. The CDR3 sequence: CASSQTPTRLQFF. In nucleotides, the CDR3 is TGCGCCAGCAGCCAAACCCCAACTAGATTGCAGTTCTTC.

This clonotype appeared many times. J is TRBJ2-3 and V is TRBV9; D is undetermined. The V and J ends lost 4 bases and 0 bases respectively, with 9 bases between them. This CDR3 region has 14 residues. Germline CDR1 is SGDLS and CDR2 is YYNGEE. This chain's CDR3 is CASSMSASTDTQYF. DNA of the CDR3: TGTGCCAGCAGCATGAGCGCTAGCACAGATACGCAGTATTTT. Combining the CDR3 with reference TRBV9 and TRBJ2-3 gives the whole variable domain DSGVTQTPKHLITATGQRVTLRCSPRSGDLSVYWYQQSLDQGLQFLIQYYNGEERAKGNILERFSAQQFPDLHSELNLSSLELGDSALYFCASSMSASTDTQYFGPGTRLTVL.

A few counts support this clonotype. This CDR3 reads CASTNPLDTISHSGANVLTF. The DNA for the CDR3 is TGTGCCAGCACCAACCCCTTGGACACTATATCGCACTCTGGGGCCAACGTCCTGACTTTC. The chain has TRBV12-3 or TRBV12-4 and TRBJ2-6; a weak D match, TRBD1 (5 bases). V lost 7 bases and J 0 bases, leaving 25 bases between the germline ends. The CDR3 covers 20 residues.